This T cell receptor beta chain came from a study of blood T cells in healthy people across ages. Overall study results and limits: It was held that diversity estimates obtained from one million T cells represented underestimates. Across the age range, TCR beta diversity per million T cells fell in a roughly linear way.

This clonotype has more than one count but fewer than ten. The antigen is undetermined. The CDR3 runs to 14 residues. Trimming removed 0 bases at V and 6 bases at J, with 6 bases between. Germline assignment: CDR1 SGHAT and CDR2 FQNNGV. A second PCR of roughly 6 to 12 cycles used a sample-barcoded 5' primer and a J-beta primer mix. Template switching added a 12-random-nucleotide identifier to every cDNA molecule. TCRdb independently ran MiXCR on the 5' RACE reads; one entry per CDR3 protein. This table has approximately 900,000 distinct CDR3 sequences, under 50% appearing once. The sequence was collected from a man aged 25-45 years in good health. The chain couples TRBV11-2 to TRBJ1-6, with no clear D. Input material: blood. The chain's CDR3 is CASSLDHVNSPLHF. CDR3 bases: TGTGCCAGCAGCTTAGATCACGTTAATTCACCCCTCCACTTT.